One sample yielded the 14 T cell receptor beta chains listed below, sequenced in a study of OX40 agonist ivuxolimab in advanced cancers. Profiling relied on immunoSEQ multiplex PCR, and the TCRdb table lists in-frame clones only, not all of them. The sample lists fewer than 200,000 clones, around 94% seen once, with around 0.31% in the top ten. The input for sequencing was CD4+ or CD8+ T cells sorted from blood, taken in a trial of the OX40 agonist ivuxolimab. The receptor source for this set is an adult with an advanced solid tumor such as melanoma, head and neck, liver or kidney cancer.

This sequence joins TRBV7-8 and TRBJ1-3; maybe TRBD1 (5 bases). The germline V gene encodes CDR1 SGHVS and CDR2 FQNEAQ. V dropped 5 bases and J dropped 3 bases, with 11 bases sitting between them. The CDR3 consists of 14 residues. CDR3 sequence: CASSPQGNGNTIYF. For the CDR3, the DNA is TGTGCCAGCAGCCCCCAGGGAAATGGAAACACCATATATTTT.

J is TRBJ1-2 and V is TRBV11-2, with TRBD1 identical over 12 bases. There are 18 residues in the CDR3. The germline V gene encodes CDR1 SGHAT and CDR2 FQNNGV. Trimming at V came to 1 base and at J to 4 bases, leaving 10 bases not matched to a gene. The CDR3 nucleotides read TGTGCCAGCAGCTTAGGACATGCCGGGACAGGGGGCATCTATGGCTACACCTTC. Translation gives CASSLGHAGTGGIYGYTF.

In its sample, this clone was seen a few times. The rearrangement links TRBV7-2 to TRBJ2-1; maybe TRBD2 (5 bases). Germline CDR1 and CDR2: SGHTA and FQGNSA. CDR3 size: 14 residues. Trimming cost V 3 bases and J 2 bases, with 8 bases left between them. CDR3 amino acids: CASSFRRAYNEQFF. The CDR3 DNA reads TGTGCCAGCAGCTTCCGGCGGGCCTACAATGAGCAGTTCTTC.

The V gene is TRBV7-2, the J gene TRBJ2-7, with 7 bases that match TRBD1. From germline, CDR1 is SGHTA and CDR2 FQGNSA. The CDR3 loop spans 13 amino acids. Trimming took 5 bases from V and 3 from J; bases not matched to a gene: 4. The DNA of the CDR3 is TGTGCCAGCAGCCACGGACAGGTCTACGAGCAGTACTTC. As protein: CASSHGQVYEQYF.

The gene calls are TRBV7-2 and TRBJ2-5; 12 bases are a match to TRBD2. The ends lost 1 base at V and 7 bases at J; junction bases unmatched: 7. Germline-derived CDR1 and CDR2 are SGHTA and FQGNSA. CDR3 length: 16 residues. The CDR3 reads CASSLVASGGGRTQYF. CDR3 DNA: TGTGCCAGCAGCTTAGTGGCTAGCGGGGGGGGCCGGACCCAGTACTTC. Drawing the rest from reference TRBV7-2 and TRBJ2-5, the complete variable domain is GAGVSQSPSNKVTEKGKDVELRCDPISGHTALYWYRQSLGQGLEFLIYFQGNSAPDKSGLPSDRFSAERTGGSVSTLTIQRTQQEDSAVYLCASSLVASGGGRTQYFGPGTRLLVL.

The chain is built from TRBV11-2 and TRBJ1-5; unclear D gene. This CDR3 comprises 14 residues. The V end lost 1 base, the J end lost 4 bases, and 8 bases lay between the germline ends. CDR1 is SGHAT, CDR2 FQNNGV, per germline. CDR3 loop: CASSLGASNQPQHF. The DNA for the CDR3 is TGTGCCAGCAGCTTAGGGGCAAGTAATCAGCCCCAGCATTTT. The entire variable domain, with the rest obtained from reference TRBV11-2 and TRBJ1-5, is as follows: EAGVAQSPRYKIIEKRQSVAFWCNPISGHATLYWYQQILGQGPKLLIQFQNNGVVDDSQLPKDRFSAERLKGVDSTLKIQPAKLEDSAVYLCASSLGASNQPQHFGDGTRLSIL.

The CDR3 loop is CASSPTSGTYEQYF. The CDR3 region has the DNA TGTGCCAGCTCACCGACTAGCGGGACCTACGAGCAGTACTTC. The chain links TRBV18 to TRBJ2-7, with TRBD2 identical over 11 bases. Trimming removed 3 bases from V and 2 bases from J; junction bases left unmatched: 0. The CDR3 has 14 amino acids. Per germline, CDR1 KGHSH and CDR2 LQKENI.

V usage is TRBV6-5 and J usage is TRBJ2-7; a possible D gene is TRBD2 (6 bases). Deletions cut 6 bases from V and 2 bases from J, with 14 bases between. Germline-derived CDR1 and CDR2 are MNHEY and SVGAGI. The CDR3 sequence is 14 residues long. The CDR3 sequence: CASRVLSGPYEQYF. The CDR3 DNA follows: TGTGCCAGCAGGGTACTTAGCGGCCCCTACGAGCAGTACTTC.

The chain links TRBV27 to TRBJ2-3, with TRBD2 as a possible D gene (6 bases). Germline V gene lookup returns CDR1 MNHEY and CDR2 SMNVEV (reference sequence). The V end was cut by 1 base, the J end by 6 bases, with 8 bases between. CDR3 length equals 13 residues. This CDR3 is CASSLFRGDTQYF. CDR3 nucleotide sequence: TGTGCCAGCAGTTTATTTCGGGGGGATACGCAGTATTTT.

CDR3 region: CASSSPGQGYEQYF. The CDR3 DNA follows: TGTGCCAGCAGCTCCCCGGGACAGGGTTACGAGCAGTACTTC. This rearrangement joins TRBV7-2 to TRBJ2-7; TRBD1 matches at 9 bases. V lost 4 bases and J lost 4; bases outside the gene matches: 5. This CDR3 comprises 14 residues. From germline, CDR1 is SGHTA and CDR2 FQGNSA.

This chain uses TRBV7-2 with TRBJ2-7; 10 nucleotides match TRBD2. The V gene's germline CDR1 is SGHTA and CDR2 FQGNSA. Trimming cost V 1 base and J 7 bases; bases outside gene matches: 7. CDR3 size: 15 residues. Here the CDR3 reads CASSLDEAGGREQYF. The DNA for the CDR3 is TGTGCCAGCAGCTTAGATGAAGCGGGAGGGCGGGAGCAGTACTTC.

The chain is built from TRBV18 and TRBJ2-6; 7 bases match TRBD1. The length of the CDR3 is 15 residues. V lost 6 bases, J lost 5 bases, and 7 bases stayed unmatched. Germline V gene lookup returns CDR1 KGHSH and CDR2 LQKENI. CDR3 in DNA: TGTGCCAGCTCGCTCGACAGGGTTCGGGCCAACGTCCTGACTTTC. Amino acids: CASSLDRVRANVLTF.

The chain couples TRBV18 to TRBJ2-3; TRBD2 matches at 9 bases. This CDR3 is built from 16 residues. V shed 2 bases and J 5 bases; nucleotides not matched to a gene: 8. Looked up from germline, CDR1 is KGHSH and CDR2 is LQKENI. CDR3: CASSPSGTSNRDTQYF. The CDR3 coding sequence is TGTGCCAGCTCACCAAGCGGGACTAGCAACCGAGATACGCAGTATTTT.

This clone was detected only once. The V and J genes are TRBV28 and TRBJ1-1; 7 bases agree with TRBD1. The length of the CDR3 is 12 residues. V shed 6 bases, J shed 11 bases, and the junction held 9 bases outside the gene matches. CDR1 and CDR2 from the germline V gene are MDHEN and SYDVKM. The CDR3 sequence is CASRSDRVGAFF. The CDR3 DNA follows: TGTGCCAGCAGATCCGACAGGGTCGGGGCTTTCTTT.